A single T cell receptor beta chain is shown here with its context. This sample stems from a study of blood T cell repertoires in COVID-19. Turning to the study itself: COVID-19 samples collected from the United States, Italy and Spain covered acute and convalescent phases. Sample material is recorded as cDNA or gDNA derived from T cells, B-cell-depleted T cells, or PBMCs.

In the original analysis: Reference gene primer amplification gave estimated nucleated cell counts. Produced via immunoSEQ multiplex PCR; TCRdb's table is partial and in-frame only. The DNA gave D and trimming, while V, J and clone size come from that table. The table has roughly 250,000 clones, about 88% seen once. The sequencing sample was made of peripheral blood. The source of this sequence is a woman aged 40 to 49 who had recovered from COVID-19.

The CDR3 region is CASTQGQGDTGELFF. CDR3 nucleotide sequence: TGTGCCAGCACTCAGGGACAGGGTGATACCGGGGAGCTGTTTTTT. The J gene is TRBJ2-2, the V gene TRBV7-8; 9 bases line up with TRBD1. The germline gives CDR1 SGHVS, CDR2 FQNEAQ. The CDR3 loop spans 15 amino acids. The V gene end was trimmed by 7 bases and the J gene end by 5 bases; junction bases not matched to a gene: 8.